This TCR beta chain appears in the sequencing data of a study of OX40 agonist ivuxolimab in advanced cancers. Study details: An agonistic human IgG2 monoclonal antibody against OX40 (CD134) was given. Study observations and caveats: Clonal expansion from baseline to week 6 occurred in both CD4+ and CD8+ T cells.

Sequencing was performed with immunoSEQ multiplex PCR; in TCRdb, only in-frame clones are kept and a portion is missing. The repertoire holds 37,000 or so clones, with around 82% as singletons. With respect to this clone: The antigen is unknown.

No patient had autoimmune disease or received systemic immunosuppression. CDR3 length: 15 residues. Trimming removed 2 bases at V and 0 bases at J, with 11 bases between. CDR1 is SGHDT, CDR2 YYEEEE, per germline. Specimen: CD4+ or CD8+ T cells sorted from blood, collected in a trial of the OX40 agonist ivuxolimab. The J gene is TRBJ1-1, the V gene TRBV5-6; no firm D call. The TCR sequence derives from an adult with an advanced solid tumor such as melanoma, head and neck, liver or kidney cancer. The CDR3 reads CASSFLVRLNTEAFF. CDR3 coding DNA: TGTGCCAGCAGCTTTCTGGTCCGCCTGAACACTGAAGCTTTCTTT.